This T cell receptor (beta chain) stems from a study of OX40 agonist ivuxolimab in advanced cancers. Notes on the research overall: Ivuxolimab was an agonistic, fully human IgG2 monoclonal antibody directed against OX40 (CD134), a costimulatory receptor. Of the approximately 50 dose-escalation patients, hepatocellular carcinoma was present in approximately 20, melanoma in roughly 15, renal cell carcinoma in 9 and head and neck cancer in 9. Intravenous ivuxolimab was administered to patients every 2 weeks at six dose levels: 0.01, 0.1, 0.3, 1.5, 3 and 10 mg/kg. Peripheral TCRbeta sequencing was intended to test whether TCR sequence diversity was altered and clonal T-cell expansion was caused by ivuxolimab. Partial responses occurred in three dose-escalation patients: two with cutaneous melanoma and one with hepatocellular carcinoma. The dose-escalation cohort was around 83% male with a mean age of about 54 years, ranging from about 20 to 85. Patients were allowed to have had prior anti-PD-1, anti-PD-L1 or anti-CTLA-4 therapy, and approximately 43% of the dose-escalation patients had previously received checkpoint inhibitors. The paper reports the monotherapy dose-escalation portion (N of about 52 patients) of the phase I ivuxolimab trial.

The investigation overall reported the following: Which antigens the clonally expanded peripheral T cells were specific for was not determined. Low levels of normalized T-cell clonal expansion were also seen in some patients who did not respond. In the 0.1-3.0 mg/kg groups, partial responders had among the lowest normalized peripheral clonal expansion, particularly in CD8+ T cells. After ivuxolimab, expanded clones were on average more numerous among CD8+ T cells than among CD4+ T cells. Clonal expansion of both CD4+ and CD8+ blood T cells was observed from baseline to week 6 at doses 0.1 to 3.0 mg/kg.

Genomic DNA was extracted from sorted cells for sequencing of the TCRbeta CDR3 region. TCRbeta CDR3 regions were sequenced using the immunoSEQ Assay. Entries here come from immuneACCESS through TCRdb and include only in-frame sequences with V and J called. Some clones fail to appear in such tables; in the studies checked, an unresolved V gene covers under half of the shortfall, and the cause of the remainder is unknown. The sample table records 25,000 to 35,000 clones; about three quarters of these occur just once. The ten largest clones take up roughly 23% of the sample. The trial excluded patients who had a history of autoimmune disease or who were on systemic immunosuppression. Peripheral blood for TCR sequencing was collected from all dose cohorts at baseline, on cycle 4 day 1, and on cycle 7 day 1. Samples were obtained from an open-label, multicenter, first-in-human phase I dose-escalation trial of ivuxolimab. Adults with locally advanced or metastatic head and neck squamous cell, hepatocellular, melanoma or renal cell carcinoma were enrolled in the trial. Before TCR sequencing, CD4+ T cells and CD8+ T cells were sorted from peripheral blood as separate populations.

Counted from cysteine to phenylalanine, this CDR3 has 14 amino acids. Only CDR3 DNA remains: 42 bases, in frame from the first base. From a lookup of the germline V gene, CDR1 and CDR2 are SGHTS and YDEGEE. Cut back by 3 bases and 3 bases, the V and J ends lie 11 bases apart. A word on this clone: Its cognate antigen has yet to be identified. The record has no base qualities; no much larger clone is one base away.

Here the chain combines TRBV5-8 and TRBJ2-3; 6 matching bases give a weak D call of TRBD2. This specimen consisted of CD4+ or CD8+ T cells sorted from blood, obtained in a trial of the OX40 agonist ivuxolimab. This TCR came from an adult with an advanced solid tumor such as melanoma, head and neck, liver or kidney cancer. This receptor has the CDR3 CASSSPGLTDTQYF. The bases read TGTGCCAGCAGCTCTCCGGGACTGACAGATACGCAGTATTTT. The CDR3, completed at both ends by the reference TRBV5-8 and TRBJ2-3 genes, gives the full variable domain EAGVTQSPTHLIKTRGQQATLRCSPISGHTSVYWYQQALGLGLQFLLWYDEGEERNRGNFPPRFSGRQFPNYSSELNVNALELEDSALYLCASSSPGLTDTQYFGPGTRLTVL.